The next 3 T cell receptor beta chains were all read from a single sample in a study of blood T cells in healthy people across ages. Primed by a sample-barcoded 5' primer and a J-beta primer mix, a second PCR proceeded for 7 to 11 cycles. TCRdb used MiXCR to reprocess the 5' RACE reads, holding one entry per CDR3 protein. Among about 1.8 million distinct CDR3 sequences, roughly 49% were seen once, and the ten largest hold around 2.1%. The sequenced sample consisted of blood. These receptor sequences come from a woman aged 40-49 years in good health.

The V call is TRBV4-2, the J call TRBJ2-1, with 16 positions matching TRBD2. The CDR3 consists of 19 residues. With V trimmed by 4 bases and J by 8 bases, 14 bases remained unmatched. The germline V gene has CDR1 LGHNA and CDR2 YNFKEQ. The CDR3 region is CASSRSRTGTSGGAHEQFF. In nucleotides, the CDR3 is TGTGCCAGCAGCCGATCCCGTACCGGGACTAGCGGGGGGGCTCATGAGCAGTTCTTC.

CDR3 nucleotide sequence: TGTGCCAGCAGCGACTCGGGACGGCGCCAAGAGACCCAGTACTTC. As protein: CASSDSGRRQETQYF. The genes are TRBV9 and TRBJ2-5; D is possibly TRBD1 or TRBD2 (5 bases each). CDR1 and CDR2 from the germline V gene are SGDLS and YYNGEE. V lost 3 bases, J lost 1 base, and 13 bases lay in between. There are 15 residues in the CDR3.

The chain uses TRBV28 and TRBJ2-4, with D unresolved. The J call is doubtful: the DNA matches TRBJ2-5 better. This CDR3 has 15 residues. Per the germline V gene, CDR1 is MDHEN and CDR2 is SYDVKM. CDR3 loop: CASSLTLQTGETQYF. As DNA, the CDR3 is TGTGCCAGCAGTTTGACATTACAGACGGGAGAGACCCAGTACTTC.